This entry lists 25 T cell receptor beta chains sequenced from one sample in a study of T cell responses to AZD1222 COVID-19 vaccine. Some clones are missing from TCRdb's copy, which holds only in-frame ones; the method was immunoSEQ multiplex PCR. The repertoire includes 100,000 to 150,000 clones, 75% to 90% of them detected once, and almost 9.5% sits in the top ten. Sequences were derived from peripheral blood, sampled on day 0 of AZD1222 vaccination. The receptors here all came from an adult in good health.

The chain combines TRBV15 with TRBJ1-5; no firm D call. Trimming took off 3 bases at V and 3 bases at J, with 6 bases between the two ends. This CDR3 region has 13 residues. Germline V gene lookup returns CDR1 LNHNV and CDR2 YYDKDF (reference sequence). The CDR3 protein is CATSSEINQPQHF. In DNA form, the CDR3 reads TGTGCCACCAGCAGTGAAATCAATCAGCCCCAGCATTTT.

This chain uses TRBV19 with TRBJ2-7; a weak D match, TRBD2 (6 bases). V gave up 3 bases and J gave up 3 bases, with 12 bases separating them. The germline V gene encodes CDR1 LNHDA and CDR2 SQIVND (reference sequence). The CDR3 is 14 residues long. DNA for the CDR3: TGTGCCAGTAGTATGGGGGGACGATTCTACGAGCAGTACTTC. Amino acids: CASSMGGRFYEQYF.

The rearrangement uses TRBV10-3 and TRBJ1-1; D gene unclear. V was pared by 4 bases and J by 1 base, with 7 bases between. From germline, CDR1 is ENHRY and CDR2 SYGVKD. The CDR3 runs 13 residues. CDR3 nucleotides: TGTGCCATCAGTGCCGTCGGGAACACTGAAGCTTTCTTT. This gives the protein CAISAVGNTEAFF.

The chain joins TRBV19 to TRBJ1-4; D is unclear. This CDR3 has 17 residues. Deletions cut 1 base from V and 0 bases from J, with 12 bases between. The germline gives CDR1 LNHDA, CDR2 SQIVND (reference sequence). In nucleotides, the CDR3 is TGTGCCAGTAGTATAGTGTCCAACCTCGCAACTAATGAAAAACTGTTTTTT. Amino acid sequence: CASSIVSNLATNEKLFF. Together with reference TRBV19 and TRBJ1-4, the CDR3 gives the full variable domain: DGGITQSPKYLFRKEGQNVTLSCEQNLNHDAMYWYRQDPGQGLRLIYYSQIVNDFQKGDIAEGYSVSREKKESFPLTVTSAQKNPTAFYLCASSIVSNLATNEKLFFGSGTQLSVL.

This rearrangement joins TRBV11-3 to TRBJ2-7; tentatively, D is TRBD1 (6 bases). There are 16 residues in the CDR3. V lost 5 bases and J lost 3, with 20 bases in between. Germline values: CDR1 SGHNT, CDR2 YENEEA. CDR3 sequence reads: CASSPWIQGFHYEQYF. As DNA, the CDR3 is TGTGCCAGCAGCCCCTGGATACAGGGCTTTCACTACGAGCAGTACTTC. Filled out from reference TRBV11-3 and TRBJ2-7, the complete variable domain reads EAGVVQSPRYKIIEKKQPVAFWCNPISGHNTLYWYLQNLGQGPELLIRYENEEAVDDSQLPKDRFSAERLKGVDSTLKIQPAELGDSAVYLCASSPWIQGFHYEQYFGPGTRLTVT.

The J gene is TRBJ1-2, the V gene TRBV7-2; D remains ambiguous. V gave up 1 base and J gave up 4 bases, with 16 bases separating them. The germline CDR1 and CDR2 sequences are SGHTA and FQGNSA. This CDR3 contains 16 residues. In DNA, the CDR3 is TGTGCCAGCAGCTTAGACTCTTCGCCAATAACCTATGGCTACACCTTC. This encodes CASSLDSSPITYGYTF. Full variable domain (rest looked up from reference TRBV7-2 and TRBJ1-2): GAGVSQSPSNKVTEKGKDVELRCDPISGHTALYWYRQSLGQGLEFLIYFQGNSAPDKSGLPSDRFSAERTGGSVSTLTIQRTQQEDSAVYLCASSLDSSPITYGYTFGSGTRLTVV.

The chain links TRBV7-2 to TRBJ2-7; 8 bases are a match to TRBD2. CDR1 and CDR2 from the germline V gene are SGHTA and FQGNSA. V dropped 3 bases and J dropped 3; count of bases not matched to a gene: 4. The CDR3 has 14 residues. The CDR3 DNA follows: TGTGCCAGCAGCTTCTCAGCGGGGGACTACGAGCAGTACTTC. It translates to CASSFSAGDYEQYF. The complete variable domain, with remaining parts taken from reference TRBV7-2 and TRBJ2-7, reads GAGVSQSPSNKVTEKGKDVELRCDPISGHTALYWYRQSLGQGLEFLIYFQGNSAPDKSGLPSDRFSAERTGGSVSTLTIQRTQQEDSAVYLCASSFSAGDYEQYFGPGTRLTVT.

V and J are TRBV27 and TRBJ1-1, with D tentatively TRBD1 (5 bases). Germline values: CDR1 MNHEY, CDR2 SMNVEV (reference sequence). The length of the CDR3 is 14 residues. Trimming removed 3 bases from V and 3 bases from J, with 11 bases in between. The CDR3 DNA follows: TGTGCCAGCAGTTTGCGGGGCATCGACACTGAAGCTTTCTTT. This translates into CASSLRGIDTEAFF.

The chain is built from TRBV19 and TRBJ1-1; 7 nucleotides agree with TRBD1. The CDR3 is 15 amino acids. The germline gives CDR1 LNHDA, CDR2 SQIVND (reference sequence). J lost 2 bases, V lost 3 bases, and 6 bases had no gene match. The CDR3 protein is CASSIQTGKNTEAFF. CDR3 DNA sequence: TGTGCCAGTAGTATCCAGACAGGGAAAAACACTGAAGCTTTCTTT. Variable domain in full (rest from reference TRBV19 and TRBJ1-1): DGGITQSPKYLFRKEGQNVTLSCEQNLNHDAMYWYRQDPGQGLRLIYYSQIVNDFQKGDIAEGYSVSREKKESFPLTVTSAQKNPTAFYLCASSIQTGKNTEAFFGQGTRLTVV.

The chain uses TRBV7-9 and TRBJ1-5, with 7 bases identical to TRBD1. Germline CDR1 is SEHNR and CDR2 is FQNEAQ (reference sequence). The J segment lost 4 bases and the V segment lost 4 bases, leaving 4 bases of the junction unmatched. The CDR3 contains 14 residues. CDR3 DNA: TGTGCCAGCAGCTGGACAGGAAGGAATCAGCCCCAGCATTTT. Protein: CASSWTGRNQPQHF.

For this clone: This sample also contains other DNA sequences that code for the same CDR3. The genes are TRBV19 and TRBJ2-5, with 8 bases identical to TRBD2. The CDR3 totals 14 residues. V was pared by 2 bases and J by 5 bases, with 4 bases of the junction left unmatched. The germline V gene encodes CDR1 LNHDA and CDR2 SQIVND (reference sequence). The CDR3 coding sequence is TGTGCCAGTAGTATAACGGGAGGGCAGGAGACCCAGTACTTC. Protein: CASSITGGQETQYF.

The chain employs TRBV28 and TRBJ1-6; 9 bases are a match to TRBD1. V shed 5 bases, J shed 11 bases, and the junction held 13 bases outside the gene matches. The CDR3 contains 16 residues. Germline V gene lookup returns CDR1 MDHEN and CDR2 SYDVKM. DNA for the CDR3: TGTGCCAGCAGTAGGACAGGACAGGGGCTTAGGGCACCCCTCCACTTT. This sequence encodes CASSRTGQGLRAPLHF.

V gene TRBV3-1 (or the pseudogene TRBV3-2) combines with J gene TRBJ2-3, with 8 bases aligning to TRBD2. Germline CDR1 LGHDT, CDR2 YNNKEL (reference sequence). Germline trimming cut 0 bases from V and 3 bases from J; bases unmatched to any gene: 8. This CDR3 is 17 amino acids long. The CDR3 region is CASSQEASGLGTDTQYF. CDR3 coding DNA: TGTGCCAGCAGCCAAGAAGCTAGCGGGTTAGGAACAGATACGCAGTATTTT.

This chain uses TRBV11-3 with TRBJ2-6, with D possibly matching TRBD1 (6 bases). The V gene lost 2 bases and the J gene lost 1 base, with 9 bases spanning the gap. CDR1 SGHNT and CDR2 YENEEA come from the germline V gene. CDR3 length: 16 amino acids. As DNA, the CDR3 is TGTGCCAGCAGCTTATCAAGGGGGTCTGGGGCCAACGTCCTGACTTTC. Translation gives CASSLSRGSGANVLTF.

The rearrangement links TRBV6-2 or TRBV6-3 to TRBJ1-5; D possibly corresponds to TRBD1 (6 bases). Trimming pared 5 bases from V and 7 bases from J, leaving 15 bases between. CDR1 and CDR2 (germline): MNHEY, SVGEGT. This CDR3 spans 14 amino acids. The CDR3 DNA reads TGTGCCAGCAGTATTACAGGGATGACGCAGCCCCAGCATTTT. It yields the protein CASSITGMTQPQHF.

The J gene is TRBJ2-2, the V gene TRBV3-1 (or the pseudogene TRBV3-2); 9 nucleotides line up with TRBD2. From germline, CDR1 is LGHDT and CDR2 YNNKEL (reference sequence). The CDR3 is made up of 16 amino acids. V lost 4 bases to trimming and J lost 3 bases; unmatched junction nucleotides: 6. CDR3 sequence: CASSPGTSSDTGELFF. For the CDR3, the DNA is TGTGCCAGCAGCCCCGGGACTAGCTCGGACACCGGGGAGCTGTTTTTT.

This rearrangement joins TRBV19 to TRBJ1-1; D unresolved. Germline CDR1 and CDR2: LNHDA and SQIVND (reference sequence). The V end was cut by 7 bases, the J end by 0 bases, with 9 bases between. The CDR3 runs 13 residues. The CDR3 reads CASIGNMNTEAFF. The CDR3 DNA sequence: TGTGCCAGTATCGGAAACATGAACACTGAAGCTTTCTTT.

V and J are TRBV11-2 and TRBJ2-7, with a possible D match to TRBD1 (6 bases). V shed 3 bases and J shed 7 bases, with 13 bases lying between them. The CDR3 consists of 13 residues. Germline values: CDR1 SGHAT, CDR2 FQNNGV. The CDR3, as DNA: TGTGCCAGCAGCTTGGGGGCCCCGCGGGAGCAGTACTTC. This codes for CASSLGAPREQYF.

The CDR3 loop is CASSSKGLAMNEQYF. CDR3 nucleotide sequence: TGTGCCAGCAGCTCCAAGGGACTAGCGATGAACGAGCAGTACTTC. The V call is TRBV7-2, the J call TRBJ2-7, with 10 bases that match TRBD2. The CDR3 is made up of 15 amino acids. The V and J ends lost 4 bases and 5 bases, in that order; junction bases with no gene match: 8. Germline CDR1 and CDR2: SGHTA and FQGNSA.

This clone has a handful of counts. The rearrangement links TRBV11-2 to TRBJ2-7; D gene ambiguous. CDR1 is SGHAT and CDR2 is FQNNGV in the germline V gene. The V and J ends lost 4 bases and 4 bases respectively, with 14 bases between them. The length of the CDR3 is 14 residues. CDR3 DNA sequence: TGTGCCAGCAGCTCTCTTCGATGGCGGTACGAGCAGTACTTC. The encoded protein is CASSSLRWRYEQYF. The complete variable domain, with remaining parts taken from reference TRBV11-2 and TRBJ2-7, reads EAGVAQSPRYKIIEKRQSVAFWCNPISGHATLYWYQQILGQGPKLLIQFQNNGVVDDSQLPKDRFSAERLKGVDSTLKIQPAKLEDSAVYLCASSSLRWRYEQYFGPGTRLTVT.

V gene TRBV3-1 (or the pseudogene TRBV3-2) combines with J gene TRBJ1-1, with D maybe TRBD1 (6 bases). The germline V and J ends were trimmed by 0 bases and 4 bases, with 12 bases remaining between them. This CDR3 has 15 residues. CDR1 is LGHDT and CDR2 is YNNKEL in the germline V gene (reference sequence). The CDR3 sequence is CASSQDRGASTEAFF. CDR3 nucleotide sequence: TGTGCCAGCAGCCAAGATCGGGGGGCCTCCACTGAAGCTTTCTTT.

The gene calls are TRBV14 and TRBJ1-1; TRBD1 might be the D (5 bases). V dropped 4 bases and J dropped 0 bases, with 15 bases sitting between them. Germline assignment: CDR1 SGHDN and CDR2 FVKESK. The CDR3 contains 16 residues. Here the CDR3 reads CASSLDKGIMNTEAFF. In DNA form, the CDR3 reads TGTGCCAGCAGCCTCGATAAGGGGATCATGAACACTGAAGCTTTCTTT.

J is TRBJ1-3 and V is TRBV5-1; TRBD1 matches 7 bases. CDR3 length equals 16 residues. Germline CDR1 and CDR2: SGHRS and YFSETQ. V trimming: 2 bases; J trimming: 0 bases; junction bases outside the gene matches: 5. The CDR3 DNA reads as TGCGCCAGCAGCTTCGGACAGGCCAACTCTGGAAACACCATATATTTT. It is translated as CASSFGQANSGNTIYF.

The chain uses TRBV6-5 and TRBJ2-7, with 10 nucleotides matching TRBD1. Germline V lookup: CDR1 MNHEY, CDR2 SVGAGI. Trimming at V came to 9 bases and at J to 1 base, leaving 6 bases not matched to a gene. The CDR3 runs to 14 residues. The CDR3 DNA follows: TGTGCCAGAGTACCGGGACAGGGGTCCTACGAGCAGTACTTC. Translated, it gives CARVPGQGSYEQYF.

The rearrangement links TRBV6-5 to TRBJ1-4; no firm D call. V was clipped by 6 bases and J by 8 bases, with 13 bases between them. Germline CDR1 MNHEY, CDR2 SVGAGI. The length of the CDR3 is 13 residues. The CDR3 region is CASSSQDWEKLFF. The CDR3 DNA follows: TGTGCCAGCAGCAGTCAGGACTGGGAAAAACTGTTTTTT.